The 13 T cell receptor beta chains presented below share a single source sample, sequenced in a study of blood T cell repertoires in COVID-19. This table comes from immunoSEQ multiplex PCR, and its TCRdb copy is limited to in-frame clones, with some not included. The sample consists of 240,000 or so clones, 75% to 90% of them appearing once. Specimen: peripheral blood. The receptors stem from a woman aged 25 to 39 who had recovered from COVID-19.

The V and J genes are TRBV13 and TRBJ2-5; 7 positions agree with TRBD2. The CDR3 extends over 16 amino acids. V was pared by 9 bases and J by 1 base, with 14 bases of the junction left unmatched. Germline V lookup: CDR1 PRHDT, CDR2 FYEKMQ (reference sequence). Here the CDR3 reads CASTRGDSPFQETQYF. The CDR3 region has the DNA TGTGCCAGTACCCGGGGGGACTCTCCCTTCCAAGAGACCCAGTACTTC.

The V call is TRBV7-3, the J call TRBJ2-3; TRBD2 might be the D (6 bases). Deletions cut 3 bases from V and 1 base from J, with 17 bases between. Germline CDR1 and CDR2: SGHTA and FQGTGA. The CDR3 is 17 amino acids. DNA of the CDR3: TGTGCCAGCAGCTTTGTGGCTGGGACTGGCGGCACAGATACGCAGTATTTT. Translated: CASSFVAGTGGTDTQYF.

The CDR3 nucleotides are TGTGCCAGCTCAGCCTCAGGGCGCGGTAATGAGCAGTTCTTC. The encoded protein is CASSASGRGNEQFF. The V call is TRBV18, the J call TRBJ2-1, with D maybe TRBD1 (5 bases). Germline CDR1 is KGHSH and CDR2 is LQKENI. The CDR3 extends over 14 amino acids. V gave up 5 bases and J gave up 7 bases, with 15 bases separating them.

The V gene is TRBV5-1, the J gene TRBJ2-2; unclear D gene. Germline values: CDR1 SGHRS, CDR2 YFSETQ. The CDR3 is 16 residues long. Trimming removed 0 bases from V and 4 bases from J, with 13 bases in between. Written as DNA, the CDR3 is TGCGCCAGCAGCTTGGCCGTCGGTTCGGGCACCGGGGAGCTGTTTTTT. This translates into CASSLAVGSGTGELFF.

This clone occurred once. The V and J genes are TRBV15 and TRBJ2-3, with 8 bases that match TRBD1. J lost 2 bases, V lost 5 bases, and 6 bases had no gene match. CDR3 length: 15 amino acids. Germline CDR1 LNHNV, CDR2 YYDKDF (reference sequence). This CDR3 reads CATSGGQGDTDTQYF. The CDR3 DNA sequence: TGTGCCACCAGCGGTGGACAGGGAGACACAGATACGCAGTATTTT.

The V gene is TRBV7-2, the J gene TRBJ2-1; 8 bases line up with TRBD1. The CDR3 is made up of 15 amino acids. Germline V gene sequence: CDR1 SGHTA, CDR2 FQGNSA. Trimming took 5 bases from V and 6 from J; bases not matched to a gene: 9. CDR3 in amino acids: CASSPRQGKSNEQFF. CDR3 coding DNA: TGTGCCAGCAGCCCCCGACAGGGGAAGAGCAATGAGCAGTTCTTC.

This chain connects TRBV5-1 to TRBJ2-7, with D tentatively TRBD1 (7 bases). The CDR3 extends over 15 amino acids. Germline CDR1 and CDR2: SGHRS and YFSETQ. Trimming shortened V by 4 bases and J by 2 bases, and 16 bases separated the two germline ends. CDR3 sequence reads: CASSARGTAAYEQYF. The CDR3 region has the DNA TGCGCCAGCAGCGCACGGGGGACAGCGGCCTACGAGCAGTACTTC.

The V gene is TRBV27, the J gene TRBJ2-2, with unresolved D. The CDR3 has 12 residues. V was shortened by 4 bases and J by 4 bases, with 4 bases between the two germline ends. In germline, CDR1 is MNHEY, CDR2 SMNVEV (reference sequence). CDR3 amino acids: CASSSSTGELFF. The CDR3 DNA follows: TGTGCCAGCAGTTCCTCCACCGGGGAGCTGTTTTTT.

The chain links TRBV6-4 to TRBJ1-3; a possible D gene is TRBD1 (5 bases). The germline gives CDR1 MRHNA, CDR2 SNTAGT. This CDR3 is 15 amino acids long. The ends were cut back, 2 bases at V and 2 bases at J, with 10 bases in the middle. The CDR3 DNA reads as TGTGCCAGCAGTGACATAGGGGCAGCTGGAAACACCATATATTTT. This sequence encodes CASSDIGAAGNTIYF.

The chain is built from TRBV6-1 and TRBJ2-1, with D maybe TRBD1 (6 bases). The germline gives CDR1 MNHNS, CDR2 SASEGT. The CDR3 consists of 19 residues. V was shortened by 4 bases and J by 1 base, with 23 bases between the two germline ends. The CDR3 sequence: CASSALPRSGASSYNEQFF. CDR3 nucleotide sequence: TGTGCCAGCAGTGCACTACCTCGGTCAGGGGCCTCTTCCTACAATGAGCAGTTCTTC.

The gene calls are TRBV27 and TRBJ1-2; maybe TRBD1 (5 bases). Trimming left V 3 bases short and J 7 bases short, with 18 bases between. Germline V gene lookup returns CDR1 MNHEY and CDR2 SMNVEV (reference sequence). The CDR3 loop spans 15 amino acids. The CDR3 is CASSFGAGSTAGYTF. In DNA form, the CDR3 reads TGTGCCAGCAGTTTTGGGGCAGGGTCGACGGCTGGCTACACCTTC.

The CDR3 region is CASSLQGQGVYGYTF. The CDR3 DNA sequence: TGTGCCAGCAGCTTACAGGGACAGGGGGTCTATGGCTACACCTTC. The rearrangement joins TRBV13 to TRBJ1-2; the match to TRBD1 covers 11 bases. The CDR3 length is 15 residues. The V segment lost 2 bases and the J segment 4 bases; nucleotides outside the gene matches: 3. The V gene's germline CDR1 is PRHDT and CDR2 FYEKMQ (reference sequence).

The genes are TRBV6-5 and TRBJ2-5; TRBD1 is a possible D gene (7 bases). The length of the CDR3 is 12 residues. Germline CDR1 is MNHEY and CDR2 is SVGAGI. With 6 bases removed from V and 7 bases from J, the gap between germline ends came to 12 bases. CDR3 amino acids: CASRLAGGTQYF. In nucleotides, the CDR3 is TGTGCCAGCAGACTAGCAGGGGGGACCCAGTACTTC.